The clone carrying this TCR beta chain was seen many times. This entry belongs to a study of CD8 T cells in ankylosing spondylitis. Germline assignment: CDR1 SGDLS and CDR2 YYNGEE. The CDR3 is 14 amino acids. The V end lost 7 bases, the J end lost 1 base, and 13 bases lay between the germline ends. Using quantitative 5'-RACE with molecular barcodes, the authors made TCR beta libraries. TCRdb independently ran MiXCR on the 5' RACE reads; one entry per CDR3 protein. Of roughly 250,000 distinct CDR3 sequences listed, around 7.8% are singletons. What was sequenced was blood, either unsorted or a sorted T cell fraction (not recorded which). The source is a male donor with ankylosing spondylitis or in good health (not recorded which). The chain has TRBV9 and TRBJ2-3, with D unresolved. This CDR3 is CASVAGEGTDTQYF. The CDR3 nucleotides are TGTGCCAGCGTGGCAGGCGAGGGCACAGATACGCAGTATTTT.